Each of the 23 T cell receptor beta chains below was sequenced from the same sample in a study of monozygotic twins with inflammatory bowel disease. TCRdb re-called the 5' RACE reads and shows each CDR3 protein once, DNA omitted. This sample contains approximately 160,000 distinct CDR3 sequences. The sample comprised blood. These receptors all stem from a human donor with ulcerative colitis or Crohn's disease, or a healthy co-twin of an affected twin (not recorded which).

The J gene is TRBJ1-4, the V gene TRBV5-4; TCRdb calls TRBD1, which cannot be checked without DNA. Germline-derived CDR1 and CDR2 are SGHNT and YYREEE (reference sequence). The length of the CDR3 is 13 residues. This CDR3 reads CATGTPKEEKLFF.

The rearrangement uses TRBV12-3 or TRBV12-4 and TRBJ2-3; TCRdb proposes TRBD2, but this gene call is untestable without DNA. The CDR3 has 15 residues. The CDR3 sequence: CASSLGGGLTDTQYF.

The CDR3 loop is CASGTLANEQFF. The chain combines TRBV6-5 with TRBJ2-1; the TCRdb D gene call, TRBD2, has no DNA to confirm it. The CDR3 runs 12 residues. Germline V gives CDR1 MNHEY, CDR2 SVGAGI.

This chain uses TRBV5-1 with TRBJ1-3. CDR1 is SGHRS and CDR2 is YFSETQ in the germline V gene. The CDR3 contains 15 residues. This chain's CDR3 is CASSWDPLGGNTIYF.

This chain connects TRBV12-3 or TRBV12-4 to TRBJ1-4. This CDR3 region has 16 residues. The CDR3 sequence is CASGPGGPQGNEKLFF.

This chain links TRBV5-5 with TRBJ2-7; TCRdb lists TRBD1, though no DNA is available to test this call. The germline V gene has CDR1 SGHKS and CDR2 YYEKEE (reference sequence). CDR3 size: 16 residues. The CDR3: CASSLVQGLSSYEQYF.

This chain's CDR3 is CSVGTGATGELFF. V and J are TRBV29-1 and TRBJ2-2; with no DNA, the TCRdb D assignment of TRBD1 cannot be verified. The CDR3 is 13 residues long. Germline loops: CDR1 SQVTM, CDR2 ANQGSEA.

V gene TRBV19 combines with J gene TRBJ1-1. The CDR3 spans 13 residues. Germline loops: CDR1 LNHDA, CDR2 SQIVND (reference sequence). The CDR3 loop reads CASSPTAYTEAFF.

This rearrangement joins TRBV4-2 to TRBJ2-5; TCRdb designates TRBD1, a call that cannot be tested without DNA. The length of the CDR3 is 14 residues. The germline V gene encodes CDR1 LGHNA and CDR2 YNFKEQ. The CDR3 sequence is CASSQSDRQETQYF.

The V call is TRBV30, the J call TRBJ1-4. This CDR3 has 15 amino acids. CDR1 GTSNPN and CDR2 SVGIG come from the germline V gene (reference sequence). The CDR3 sequence is CAWTALGSPNEKLFF.

The chain carries TRBV10-3 and TRBJ1-6; checking the TCRdb D call of TRBD1 is not possible without DNA. The V gene's germline CDR1 is ENHRY and CDR2 SYGVKD. This CDR3 is built from 12 residues. CDR3 loop: CAISDRGSPLHF.

The gene calls are TRBV12-3 or TRBV12-4 and TRBJ2-3; TCRdb lists TRBD1, though no DNA is available to test this call. The CDR3 contains 15 residues. The CDR3 sequence is CASSAPGQGTDTQYF.

This chain uses TRBV4-1 with TRBJ2-3; the TCRdb call, TRBD1, lacks DNA for checking. This CDR3 is built from 15 residues. The V gene's germline CDR1 is MGHRA and CDR2 YSYEKL. The CDR3 region is CASSPRDRSTDTQYF.

The rearrangement links TRBV18 to TRBJ2-7; the TCRdb D gene call, TRBD2, has no DNA to confirm it. This CDR3 is 15 amino acids long. Looked up from germline, CDR1 is KGHSH and CDR2 is LQKENI. Here the CDR3 reads CASSPSAGRLDEQYF.

The chain combines TRBV27 with TRBJ2-3; no DNA is available, so the TRBD2 call from TCRdb remains unchecked. The CDR3 has 16 amino acids. Germline lookup yields CDR1 MNHEY and CDR2 SMNVEV (reference sequence). The CDR3 is CASSLGLRRSTDTQYF.

CDR3 sequence: CVSSEGYEQYF. V and J are TRBV2 and TRBJ2-7. The CDR3 consists of 11 residues. Germline V CDR1 and CDR2: SNHLY, FYNNEI.

The J gene is TRBJ2-3, the V gene TRBV7-6. Germline values: CDR1 SGHVS, CDR2 FNYEAQ. The CDR3 length is 14 residues. This chain's CDR3 is CASSPRLSTDTQYF.

The CDR3 protein is CASSPGTSGVNEQFF. The chain uses TRBV7-9 and TRBJ2-1; the D call from TCRdb, TRBD2, cannot be confirmed without DNA. Germline V gives CDR1 SEHNR, CDR2 FQNEAQ (reference sequence). There are 15 residues in the CDR3.

The chain carries TRBV20-1 and TRBJ2-5; with no DNA, the TCRdb D assignment of TRBD1 cannot be verified. Germline CDR1 is DFQATT and CDR2 is SNEGSKA (reference sequence). The CDR3 totals 12 residues. The CDR3 loop reads CSARVGVATQYF.

V is TRBV6-5 and J is TRBJ2-7; the D call from TCRdb, TRBD2, cannot be confirmed without DNA. The germline gives CDR1 MNHEY, CDR2 SVGAGI. This CDR3 contains 19 residues. CDR3 amino acids: CASSYSLLAGVEGGDEQYF.

The V gene is TRBV6-5, the J gene TRBJ1-2; TCRdb's D gene call, TRBD1, goes unchecked for lack of DNA. Germline loops: CDR1 MNHEY, CDR2 SVGAGI. The length of the CDR3 is 13 residues. The CDR3 sequence: CASSQGQKYGYTF.

The J gene is TRBJ2-1, the V gene TRBV5-1; TCRdb's assignment of TRBD2 cannot be checked, as there is no DNA. The CDR3 has 14 residues. Germline loops: CDR1 SGHRS, CDR2 YFSETQ. This CDR3 is CASSWTGSWEEQFF.

This CDR3 is CAISESDSNEKLFF. The chain links TRBV10-3 to TRBJ1-4; TCRdb proposes TRBD1, but this gene call is untestable without DNA. This CDR3 comprises 14 residues. Germline CDR1 is ENHRY and CDR2 is SYGVKD.